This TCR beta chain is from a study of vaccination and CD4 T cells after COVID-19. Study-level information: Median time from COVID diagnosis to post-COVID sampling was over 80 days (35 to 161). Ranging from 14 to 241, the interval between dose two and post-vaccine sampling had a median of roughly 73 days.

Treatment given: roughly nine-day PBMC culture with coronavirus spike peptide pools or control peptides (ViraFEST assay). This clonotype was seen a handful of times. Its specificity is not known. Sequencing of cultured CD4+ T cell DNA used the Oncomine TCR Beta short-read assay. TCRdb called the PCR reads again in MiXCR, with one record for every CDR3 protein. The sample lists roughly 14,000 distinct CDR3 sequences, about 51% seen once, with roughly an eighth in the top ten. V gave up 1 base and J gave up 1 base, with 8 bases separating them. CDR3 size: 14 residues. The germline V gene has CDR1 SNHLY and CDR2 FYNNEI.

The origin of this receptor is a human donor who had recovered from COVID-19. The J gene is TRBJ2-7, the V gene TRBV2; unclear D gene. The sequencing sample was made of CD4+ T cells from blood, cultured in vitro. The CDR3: CASSEGSLSYEQYF. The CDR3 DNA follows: TGTGCCAGCAGTGAAGGTTCCTTATCCTACGAGCAGTACTTC.